This T cell receptor beta chain is from a study of cytomegalovirus exposure and HLA in healthy donors. Overall study results and limits: The study reported that TCR beta sequences accurately predicted HLA-A and HLA-B alleles in most subjects.

Per the germline V gene, CDR1 is SEHNR and CDR2 is FQNEAQ (reference sequence). J gave up 6 bases and V 5 bases, and 15 bases lay outside the gene matches. This CDR3 contains 16 residues. About this clone itself: Its specificity is not known.

The PCR was carried out with 60 Vbeta primers and 13 Jbeta primers. Assay: immunoSEQ multiplex PCR; the TCRdb copy retains only in-frame clones and omits some. The sample holds about 100,000 clones, about 75% seen once. This sequence originates from a man aged 35-49 years in good health and CMV-seropositive. Sequenced: PBMCs. The chain links TRBV7-9 to TRBJ2-5; the match to TRBD1 covers 7 bases. This chain's CDR3 is CASSNDRERPRQTQYF. In DNA, the CDR3 is TGTGCCAGCAGCAACGACAGGGAACGACCTAGACAGACCCAGTACTTC.